The 2 T cell receptor beta chains below all came from one sample that was sequenced in a study of early T cells in non-severe SARS-CoV-2 infection. TCRdb processed the 5' RACE reads anew with MiXCR; each CDR3 protein has one entry. Of about 80,000 distinct CDR3 sequences listed, 9% to 13% are singletons. Sequences were obtained from whole blood. The receptors originated from an adult who was a healthcare worker with PCR-confirmed SARS-CoV-2 infection or an uninfected control (not recorded which).

CDR3 nucleotide sequence: TGTGCCAGCAGCGTAGGTGGCCCGAGGACTGAAGCTTTCTTT. It encodes CASSVGGPRTEAFF. V and J are TRBV9 and TRBJ1-1; D ambiguous. CDR1 is SGDLS and CDR2 is YYNGEE in the germline V gene. The CDR3 extends over 14 amino acids. The V and J ends lost 0 bases and 5 bases respectively, with 11 bases between them.

This clonotype was found many times. The chain recombines TRBV29-1 with TRBJ1-2; the D is unclear. The CDR3 extends over 11 amino acids. CDR1 is SQVTM, CDR2 ANQGSEA, per germline. The V end lost 3 bases, the J end lost 4 bases, and 6 bases lay between the germline ends. CDR3 in amino acids: CSVERPYGYTF. The CDR3 bases are TGCAGCGTTGAGAGACCCTATGGCTACACCTTC.